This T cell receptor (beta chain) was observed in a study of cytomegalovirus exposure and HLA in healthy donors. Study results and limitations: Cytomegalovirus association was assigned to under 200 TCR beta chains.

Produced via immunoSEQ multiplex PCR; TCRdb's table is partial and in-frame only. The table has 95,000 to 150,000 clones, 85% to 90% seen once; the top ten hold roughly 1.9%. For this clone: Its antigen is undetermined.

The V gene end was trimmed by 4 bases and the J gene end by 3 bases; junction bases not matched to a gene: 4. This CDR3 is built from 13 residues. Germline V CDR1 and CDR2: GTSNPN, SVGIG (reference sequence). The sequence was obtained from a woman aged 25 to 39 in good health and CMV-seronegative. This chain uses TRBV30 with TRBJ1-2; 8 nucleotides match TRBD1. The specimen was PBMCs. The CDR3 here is CAWITGGYYGYTF. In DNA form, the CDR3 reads TGTGCCTGGATCACAGGGGGTTACTATGGCTACACCTTC.